Below, 30 T cell receptor beta chains from the same sample are listed, as sequenced in a study of T cell clonality in common variable immunodeficiency. The table came from immunoSEQ multiplex PCR; TCRdb's copy has only in-frame clones and leaves some out. In total the sample includes about 60,000 clones, none of them seen once. Material for sequencing was peripheral blood mononuclear cells. The receptor set was obtained from a person aged 18 to 75 in good health.

This clone was seen many times. The CDR3 end is not reached by the read, which stops 3 residues before it; the germline J gene fills it in. V usage is TRBV7-9 and J usage is TRBJ1-4, with a weak D call TRBD1 (5 bases). V was pared by 2 bases and J by 10 bases, with 8 bases between. CDR3 length: 12 amino acids. Germline CDR1 SEHNR, CDR2 FQNEAQ (reference sequence). The sequenced part of the CDR3 DNA is TGTGCCAGCAGCTTACAGGGTGGAAAA. Translated, it gives CASSLQGGK. The whole CDR3 region reads CASSLQGGKLFF.

This clone was observed many times. Coverage ceases 3 residues before the CDR3 finishes, and the germline J gene fills in the end. The chain is built from TRBV2 and TRBJ2-7; 7 bases map to TRBD1. CDR1 is SNHLY, CDR2 FYNNEI, per germline. CDR3 length: 13 amino acids. V lost 8 bases to trimming and J lost 2 bases; unmatched junction nucleotides: 6. CDR3 bases read: TGTGCCAGCGCACAGGGGTCCCCCTACGAG. Amino acid sequence: CASAQGSPYE. The entire CDR3 is CASAQGSPYEQYF.

This clone showed up many times. The read terminates 3 residues ahead of where the CDR3 ends, so the germline J gene completes it. This chain links TRBV18 with TRBJ2-7, with TRBD2 identical over 13 bases. CDR1 and CDR2 (germline): KGHSH, LQKENI. Trimming at V came to 3 bases and at J to 5 bases, leaving 1 base not matched to a gene. CDR3 size: 14 residues. Here the CDR3 reads CASSPGTSGDEQYF. Incomplete CDR3 DNA: TGTGCCAGCTCACCTGGGACTAGCGGGGACGAG.

This clone was seen ten or more times. The missing CDR3 end, 3 residues past where the read stops, is filled in from the germline J gene. The genes are TRBV20-1 and TRBJ2-3, with no clear D. Trimming took 0 bases from V and 4 from J, leaving 8 bases between them. CDR3 size: 13 residues. Germline V gene sequence: CDR1 DFQATT, CDR2 SNEGSKA (reference sequence). The sequenced CDR3 bases are TGCAGTGCTAGAGAGGTACTTTCAGATACG. It encodes CSAREVLSDT. The whole CDR3 region reads CSAREVLSDTQYF.

This clone was detected many times. The CDR3 is CASTSVSTDTQYF. CDR3 DNA (partial): TGTGCCAGCACTAGCGTGTCTACAGATACG. The V and J genes are TRBV28 and TRBJ2-3; D possibly corresponds to TRBD2 (6 bases). The read ends 3 residues early relative to the CDR3; the germline J gene fills the gap. The CDR3 is 13 amino acids. The V end lost 7 bases, the J end lost 3 bases, and 11 bases lay between the germline ends. The germline gives CDR1 MDHEN, CDR2 SYDVKM.

This clone has ten or more counts. Read data end 3 residues before the CDR3 end; the end is taken from the germline J gene. The gene calls are TRBV5-1 and TRBJ2-2, with 11 bases aligning to TRBD2. Per germline, CDR1 SGHRS and CDR2 YFSETQ. The CDR3 extends over 14 amino acids. The J segment lost 6 bases and the V segment lost 7 bases, leaving 5 bases of the junction unmatched. This CDR3 is CASGLAGGAGELFF. The sequenced CDR3 bases are TGCGCCAGCGGTCTAGCGGGAGGAGCCGGGGAG. Supplemented by reference TRBV5-1 and TRBJ2-2, the full variable domain reads KAGVTQTPRYLIKTRGQQVTLSCSPISGHRSVSWYQQTPGQGLQFLFEYFSETQRNKGNFPGRFSGRQFSNSRSEMNVSTLELGDSALYLCASGLAGGAGELFFGEGSRLTVL.

The sample holds many counts of this clone. The read gets to within 3 residues of the CDR3 end, and the germline J gene fills in the rest. This chain uses TRBV2 with TRBJ1-4, with no clear D. Between the trimmed V and J ends, which lost 4 bases and 5 bases, there was a span of 5 bases. The CDR3 totals 12 residues. CDR1 is SNHLY and CDR2 is FYNNEI in the germline V gene. The CDR3 DNA, read in part, is TGTGCCAGCAGTGTAGTCAATGAAAAA. This codes for CASSVVNEK. The complete CDR3 reads CASSVVNEKLFF.

This clone was observed at least ten times. The CDR3 end is not reached by the read, which stops 3 residues before it; the germline J gene fills it in. This chain links TRBV6-2 or TRBV6-3 with TRBJ1-2; D is unclear. The germline CDR1 and CDR2 sequences are MNHEY and SVGEGT. The CDR3 totals 14 residues. The DNA read from the CDR3 is TGTGCCAGCAGTCAGAGTCAGGAGAGAGACGGC. Amino acid sequence: CASSQSQERDG. The entire CDR3 protein reads CASSQSQERDGYTF.

This clone was seen repeatedly, ten times or more. The read stops 3 residues short of the end of the CDR3; the missing end is completed from the germline J gene. The chain is built from TRBV5-1 and TRBJ2-1; D perhaps matches TRBD2 (5 bases). The length of the CDR3 is 12 residues. The V end lost 4 bases, the J end lost 6 bases, and 8 bases lay between the germline ends. Per the germline V gene, CDR1 is SGHRS and CDR2 is YFSETQ. The CDR3 protein is CASSPAGNEQFF. Partial CDR3 DNA: TGCGCCAGCAGCCCCGCGGGCAATGAG.

This clone has ten or more counts. From the germline J gene comes the end of the CDR3, since the read stops 3 residues before it. This chain uses TRBV10-3 with TRBJ2-1; 11 positions match TRBD2. With 0 bases clipped from V and 8 bases from J, the junction kept 6 bases outside the gene matches. The CDR3 runs 16 residues. Germline-derived CDR1 and CDR2 are ENHRY and SYGVKD. The CDR3 bases that were read are TGTGCCATCAGTGAGTCTGGGACTAGCGGATGGGATGAG. Translated, it gives CAISESGTSGWDE. The entire CDR3 protein is CAISESGTSGWDEQFF.

A few counts support this clone. The sequenced fragment ends 3 residues before the CDR3 boundary, so the rest is inferred from the germline J gene. J is TRBJ2-1 and V is TRBV2; 14 positions agree with TRBD2. The CDR3 is made up of 15 amino acids. CDR1 is SNHLY and CDR2 is FYNNEI in the germline V gene. Trimming at V came to 4 bases and at J to 8 bases, leaving 4 bases not matched to a gene. CDR3 amino acids: CASSAGTSGRDEQFF. The covered CDR3 bases are TGTGCCAGCAGTGCTGGGACTAGCGGGAGAGATGAG.

In its sample, this clone was seen many times. Coverage ceases 3 residues before the CDR3 finishes, and the germline J gene fills in the end. The J gene is TRBJ2-7, the V gene TRBV28; 13 bases match TRBD2. This CDR3 is 16 amino acids long. Germline loops: CDR1 MDHEN, CDR2 SYDVKM. V lost 5 bases to trimming and J lost 6 bases; unmatched junction nucleotides: 10. CDR3 DNA, as far as it was read: TGTGCCAGCAGTACTAGCGGGAGGGCCCTCGGCTCCGAG. Protein sequence: CASSTSGRALGSE. The whole CDR3 protein is CASSTSGRALGSEQYF. Supplemented by reference TRBV28 and TRBJ2-7, the full variable domain reads DVKVTQSSRYLVKRTGEKVFLECVQDMDHENMFWYRQDPGLGLRLIYFSYDVKMKEKGDIPEGYSVSREKKERFSLILESASTNQTSMYLCASSTSGRALGSEQYFGPGTRLTVT.

This clone was seen many times. The read falls 3 residues short of the CDR3 end, and the missing part is taken from the germline J gene. The chain joins TRBV5-6 to TRBJ1-1; TRBD1 matches 7 bases. Trimming removed 4 bases from V and 2 bases from J; junction bases left unmatched: 5. This CDR3 comprises 14 residues. Germline V gene data show CDR1 as SGHDT and CDR2 as YYEEEE. CDR3 sequence reads: CASSEGQRNTEAFF. Partial CDR3 DNA: TGTGCCAGCAGCGAGGGACAGAGAAACACTGAA.

This clone was seen ten or more times. The observed sequence ends 3 residues before the CDR3 terminus, with the missing tail filled in from the germline J gene. The chain has TRBV6-2 or TRBV6-3 and TRBJ2-5; 9 bases line up with TRBD2. In germline, CDR1 is MNHEY, CDR2 SVGEGT. CDR3 length: 16 residues. Unmatched junction bases numbered 7, after V lost 5 bases and J lost 0 bases. Here the CDR3 reads CASSKRLAANQETQYF. The sequenced part of the CDR3 DNA is TGTGCCAGCAGTAAAAGACTAGCGGCCAACCAAGAGACC.

This clone appeared many times. The read is 3 residues too short to cover the CDR3 end, so that end is filled in from the germline J gene. The chain links TRBV4-1 to TRBJ1-3; no clear D gene. CDR1 MGHRA and CDR2 YSYEKL come from the germline V gene. Trimming cost V 2 bases and J 0 bases, with 11 bases left between them. This CDR3 contains 16 residues. Partial CDR3 DNA: TGCGCCAGCAGCCAAACCTCCCAGGTCTCTGGAAACACC. Protein product: CASSQTSQVSGNT. The CDR3 as a whole reads CASSQTSQVSGNTIYF.

Ten or more counts support this clone. With the read ending 3 residues before the CDR3 end, the germline J gene is used to fill in that end. This chain links TRBV20-1 with TRBJ2-1; 7 bases align to TRBD2. The CDR3 loop spans 14 amino acids. The germline CDR1 and CDR2 sequences are DFQATT and SNEGSKA (reference sequence). After removal of 3 bases from V and 5 bases from J, the junction contained 7 bases not matched to a gene. CDR3 in amino acids: CSASWASGNNEQFF. The part of the CDR3 DNA that was read is TGCAGTGCTAGTTGGGCTAGCGGAAACAATGAG.

This clone was detected many times. The DNA read from the CDR3 is TGTGCCAGCAGCGCGCCCGCGGGAGGCACGAACATT. Residues: CASSAPAGGTNI. In full, the CDR3 reads CASSAPAGGTNIQYF. This chain connects TRBV7-2 to TRBJ2-4; 8 nucleotides align to TRBD2. The CDR3 end falls 3 residues outside the read, so it is completed with the germline J gene. The V segment lost 5 bases and the J segment 7 bases; nucleotides outside the gene matches: 10. Germline lookup yields CDR1 SGHTA and CDR2 FQGNSA. The CDR3 consists of 15 residues.

Remarks on this clone: The read ends 3 residues early relative to the CDR3; the germline J gene fills the gap. The chain employs TRBV5-1 and TRBJ2-3; 7 bases align to TRBD2. J was trimmed by 4 bases and V by 4 bases; bases with no gene match: 9. The CDR3 contains 15 residues. CDR1 and CDR2 (germline): SGHRS, YFSETQ. The DNA read from the CDR3 is TGCGCCAGCAGCGCCCGCGGGAGTGGGGCAGATACG. Protein product: CASSARGSGADT. The complete CDR3 protein is CASSARGSGADTQYF.

Many counts were recorded for this clone. The read terminates 3 residues ahead of where the CDR3 ends, so the germline J gene completes it. The chain recombines TRBV5-1 with TRBJ2-1; possibly TRBD1 for D (5 bases). This CDR3 comprises 13 residues. Germline V gives CDR1 SGHRS, CDR2 YFSETQ. Deletions cut 3 bases from V and 8 bases from J, with 12 bases between. CDR3 region: CASSSLQGHEQFF. CDR3 DNA (partial): TGCGCCAGCAGCTCACTGCAGGGCCATGAG.

This clone came up many times. The DNA ends 3 residues before the CDR3 does, and the rest of the CDR3 is filled in from the germline J gene. The gene calls are TRBV3-1 (or the pseudogene TRBV3-2) and TRBJ2-7; tentative D call: TRBD2 (6 bases). The CDR3 consists of 17 residues. CDR1 and CDR2 from the germline V gene are LGHDT and YNNKEL (reference sequence). The V and J ends lost 0 bases and 2 bases respectively, with 17 bases between them. CDR3 sequence reads: CASSQDRKNRGTYEQYF. CDR3 bases read: TGTGCCAGCAGCCAAGATCGGAAGAATCGCGGGACCTACGAG.

This clone was observed at least ten times. CDR3 DNA (partial): TGTGCCAGTAGCGGGAGGGGCGAG. The encoded protein is CASSGRGE. From start to end, the CDR3 is CASSGRGEQYF. The chain is built from TRBV19 and TRBJ2-7; 8 bases agree with TRBD2. Coverage ceases 3 residues before the CDR3 finishes, and the germline J gene fills in the end. The CDR3 sequence is 11 residues long. Germline-derived CDR1 and CDR2 are LNHDA and SQIVND (reference sequence). Germline trimming cut 6 bases from V and 6 bases from J; bases unmatched to any gene: 1.

At least ten counts were recorded for this clone. The read ends 3 residues early relative to the CDR3; the germline J gene fills the gap. The rearrangement links TRBV5-6 to TRBJ2-5; 9 bases fit TRBD2. Germline assignment: CDR1 SGHDT and CDR2 YYEEEE. The V gene end was trimmed by 0 bases and the J gene end by 4 bases; junction bases not matched to a gene: 4. CDR3 length: 15 amino acids. The chain's CDR3 is CASSLVAGGRETQYF. The DNA read from the CDR3 is TGTGCCAGCAGCTTGGTGGCGGGAGGGCGAGAGACC. Combining the CDR3 with reference TRBV5-6 and TRBJ2-5 gives the whole variable domain DAGVTQSPTHLIKTRGQQVTLRCSPKSGHDTVSWYQQALGQGPQFIFQYYEEEERQRGNFPDRFSGHQFPNYSSELNVNALLLGDSALYLCASSLVAGGRETQYFGPGTRLLVL.

This clone was seen many times. Read coverage stops 3 residues before the CDR3 terminus; the germline J gene supplies the remainder. This chain uses TRBV5-6 with TRBJ2-7; D might be TRBD2 (6 bases). The CDR3 covers 12 residues. V was pared by 4 bases and J by 3 bases, with 8 bases between. Germline V gene data show CDR1 as SGHDT and CDR2 as YYEEEE. This CDR3 is CASSGTFYEQYF. The CDR3 DNA, read in part, is TGTGCCAGCAGCGGGACTTTCTACGAG. Full variable domain (outside the CDR3, taken from reference TRBV5-6 and TRBJ2-7): DAGVTQSPTHLIKTRGQQVTLRCSPKSGHDTVSWYQQALGQGPQFIFQYYEEEERQRGNFPDRFSGHQFPNYSSELNVNALLLGDSALYLCASSGTFYEQYFGPGTRLTVT.

In this sample, this clone turned up many times. The CDR3 extends 3 residues past the end of the read, so its final part is completed from the germline J gene. This chain joins TRBV7-2 and TRBJ1-2; D is perhaps TRBD1 (5 bases). Germline V gene data show CDR1 as SGHTA and CDR2 as FQGNSA. The V end was cut by 1 base, the J end by 6 bases, with 9 bases between. CDR3 length equals 13 residues. CDR3: CASSLGFRDGYTF. CDR3 bases read: TGTGCCAGCAGCTTAGGGTTCAGGGATGGC.

This clone has a count of ten or more. The missing CDR3 end, 3 residues past where the read stops, is filled in from the germline J gene. The chain uses TRBV20-1 and TRBJ1-5; D might be TRBD1 (6 bases). Germline-derived CDR1 and CDR2 are DFQATT and SNEGSKA (reference sequence). Trimming cost V 3 bases and J 2 bases, with 23 bases left between them. The CDR3 sequence is 18 residues long. The CDR3 sequence is CSASARQGKTRGNQPQHF. Incomplete CDR3 DNA: TGCAGTGCTAGTGCGAGGCAGGGGAAGACGAGGGGCAATCAGCCC.

This clone was seen at least ten times. The CDR3 is cut off 3 residues early in the read; its end comes from the germline J gene. The chain employs TRBV7-9 and TRBJ1-1; TRBD1 is a possible D gene (5 bases). V dropped 5 bases and J dropped 2 bases, with 9 bases sitting between them. Germline CDR1 and CDR2: SEHNR and FQNEAQ (reference sequence). The length of the CDR3 is 13 residues. The DNA read from the CDR3 is TGTGCCAGCAGCCCGACAGAAAACACTGAA. Residues: CASSPTENTE. The CDR3 in its entirety is CASSPTENTEAFF.

The DNA read from the CDR3 is TGTGCCTGGGCTACCGGGACAGGGTGGTACGAC. Translated: CAWATGTGWYD. The whole CDR3 region reads CAWATGTGWYDYTF. The rearrangement joins TRBV30 to TRBJ1-2; 9 bases line up with TRBD1. The read is 3 residues too short to cover the CDR3 end, so that end is filled in from the germline J gene. Looked up from germline, CDR1 is GTSNPN and CDR2 is SVGIG (reference sequence). The CDR3 totals 14 residues. Variable domain in full (rest from reference TRBV30 and TRBJ1-2): SQTIHQWPATLVQPVGSPLSLECTVEGTSNPNLYWYRQAAGRGLQLLFYSVGIGQISSEVPQNLSASRPQDRQFILSSKKLLLSDSGFYLCAWATGTGWYDYTFGSGTRLTVV.

This clone came up many times. The CDR3 region is CASSEGQEAFF. The sequenced part of the CDR3 DNA is TGCGCCAGCAGTGAAGGCCAGGAG. J is TRBJ1-1 and V is TRBV10-1; D unclear. The read finishes 3 residues shy of the CDR3 end, and the germline J gene is used to complete it. The CDR3 covers 11 residues. The V gene's germline CDR1 is WNHNN and CDR2 SYGVQD (reference sequence).

Many counts were recorded for this clone. The CDR3 goes on 3 residues after the read ends, and that part is filled in from the germline J gene. V usage is TRBV5-1 and J usage is TRBJ2-1, with TRBD2 matching over 7 bases. Germline assignment: CDR1 SGHRS and CDR2 YFSETQ. The CDR3 length is 15 residues. The V gene end was trimmed by 5 bases and the J gene end by 3 bases; junction bases not matched to a gene: 8. The chain's CDR3 is CASSPLAENYNEQFF. The sequenced CDR3 bases are TGCGCCAGCAGTCCTCTAGCGGAGAACTACAATGAG.

This clone occurred many times. CDR3 DNA (partial): TGTGCCAGTAGTATCCCGGACAGGACAATGGGAAACTATGGC. Translated: CASSIPDRTMGNYG. Given in full, the CDR3 is CASSIPDRTMGNYGYTF. The J gene is TRBJ1-2, the V gene TRBV19; 7 bases fit TRBD1. The read is 3 residues too short to cover the CDR3 end, so that end is filled in from the germline J gene. Germline lookup yields CDR1 LNHDA and CDR2 SQIVND (reference sequence). The length of the CDR3 is 17 residues. The V and J ends lost 3 bases and 2 bases, in that order; junction bases with no gene match: 12. Supplemented by reference TRBV19 and TRBJ1-2, the full variable domain reads DGGITQSPKYLFRKEGQNVTLSCEQNLNHDAMYWYRQDPGQGLRLIYYSQIVNDFQKGDIAEGYSVSREKKESFPLTVTSAQKNPTAFYLCASSIPDRTMGNYGYTFGSGTRLTVV.